This TCR beta chain was captured in a study of T cell changes during pregnancy in multiple sclerosis. Assay: immunoSEQ multiplex PCR; the TCRdb copy retains only in-frame clones and omits some. The data contain tens of thousands of clones, about 94% of them singletons. The source material was peripheral blood, sampled in the second trimester of pregnancy. This TCR derives from a female donor in good health, enrolled as a control in a pregnancy study.

The CDR3 DNA follows: TGTGCCAGCAGTTTAGGAGTACCCACCTACGAGCAGTACTTC. Translating it yields CASSLGVPTYEQYF. The chain recombines TRBV27 with TRBJ2-7; D not certain. The CDR3 consists of 14 residues. V was shortened by 2 bases and J by 2 bases, with 10 bases between the two germline ends. CDR1 MNHEY and CDR2 SMNVEV come from the germline V gene (reference sequence).